Listed below are T cell receptor beta chains from one sample, sequenced in a study of long-term antiretroviral therapy in people with HIV. Assay: immunoSEQ multiplex PCR; the TCRdb copy retains only in-frame clones and omits some. The sample includes 17,000 or so clones, around 90% of them seen just once. The source was unsorted PBMCs, collected 0.3 years after starting antiretroviral therapy. The receptors were sampled from a man in his sixties with HIV. Both conserved end residues are part of each CDR3. A D gene is named only where the DNA matches it firmly. Clone size is given for some rows only: seen once, a few or many times, or a class if the clone is expanded.

V gene,D gene,J gene,clone size,CDR3 protein,CDR3 DNA
TRBV5-1,NA,TRBJ1-1,once,CASSLWGTQGGTEAFF,TGCGCCAGCAGCTTATGGGGGACGCAGGGAGGCACTGAAGCTTTCTTT
TRBV11-2,TRBD1,TRBJ2-7,NA,CASSLGTGAGYEQYF,TGTGCCAGCAGCTTAGGGACAGGGGCTGGCTACGAGCAGTACTTC
TRBV11-2,NA,TRBJ2-3,NA,CASSRDFDTDTQYF,TGTGCCAGCAGCAGGGACTTCGACACAGATACGCAGTATTTT
TRBV18,NA,TRBJ2-7,few,CASSTPGHIAEQYF,TGTGCCAGCTCAACTCCGGGCCACATAGCCGAGCAGTACTTC
TRBV5-1,TRBD1,TRBJ2-7,NA,CASSLGGTGVLGQYF,TGCGCCAGCAGCTTGGGGGGGACAGGGGTTCTCGGGCAGTACTTC
TRBV6-5,NA,TRBJ1-2,NA,CASNGGTGNYGYTF,TGTGCCAGCAATGGGGGTACTGGGAACTATGGCTACACCTTC
TRBV21-1,NA,TRBJ2-7,NA,CASSKVGRGRGEQYF,TGTGCCAGCAGCAAAGTTGGCAGGGGGCGAGGGGAGCAGTACTTC
TRBV5-6,TRBD1,TRBJ2-7,NA,CASSFLQGANEQYF,TGTGCCAGCAGCTTCCTACAGGGGGCGAACGAGCAGTACTTC
TRBV29-1,TRBD1,TRBJ1-1,NA,CSVEPGQGRTEAFF,TGCAGCGTTGAACCGGGACAGGGAAGAACTGAAGCTTTCTTT
TRBV2,TRBD2,TRBJ2-7,few,CASRVAGAIDF,TGTGCCAGCAGGGTAGCGGGGGCCATAGACTTC
TRBV7-9,NA,TRBJ1-2,NA,CASSFLQTNGYTF,TGTGCCAGCAGCTTCCTCCAAACTAATGGCTACACCTTC
TRBV5-1,TRBD2,TRBJ2-5,NA,CASRLSGAIQETQYF,TGCGCCAGCAGACTTAGCGGGGCAATCCAAGAGACCCAGTACTTC
TRBV7-9,NA,TRBJ2-7,few,CASSRGNLYEQYF,TGTGCCAGCAGTAGAGGAAACCTCTACGAGCAGTACTTC
TRBV6-1,TRBD1,TRBJ2-2,NA,CASSERGRTGELFF,TGTGCCAGCAGTGAAAGGGGGCGCACCGGGGAGCTGTTTTTT